The clone carrying this T cell receptor (beta chain) was found a few times. Its antigen remains unidentified. Profiled with immunoSEQ multiplex PCR; TCRdb holds only in-frame clones, not every one. The table includes a few thousand clones, around 76% detected once. The data derive from a study of T cell repertoires in urothelial bladder cancer. Study outcomes and limitations: A single clone reached approximately 2.2% in benign versus up to roughly 15% in carcinoma.

Trimming cost V 3 bases and J 4 bases, with 17 bases left between them. Looked up from germline, CDR1 is SGDLS and CDR2 is YYNGEE. This CDR3 spans 16 amino acids. V gene TRBV9 combines with J gene TRBJ2-1; maybe TRBD1 (5 bases). The receptor was derived from a human donor with urothelial carcinoma. Sequenced sample: tumor-infiltrating cells from bladder cancer. This chain's CDR3 is CASSGRSDRAYNEQFF. For the CDR3, the DNA is TGTGCCAGCAGCGGTCGATCCGACAGAGCTTACAATGAGCAGTTCTTC. Complete variable domain (other parts from reference TRBV9 and TRBJ2-1): DSGVTQTPKHLITATGQRVTLRCSPRSGDLSVYWYQQSLDQGLQFLIQYYNGEERAKGNILERFSAQQFPDLHSELNLSSLELGDSALYFCASSGRSDRAYNEQFFGPGTRLTVL.